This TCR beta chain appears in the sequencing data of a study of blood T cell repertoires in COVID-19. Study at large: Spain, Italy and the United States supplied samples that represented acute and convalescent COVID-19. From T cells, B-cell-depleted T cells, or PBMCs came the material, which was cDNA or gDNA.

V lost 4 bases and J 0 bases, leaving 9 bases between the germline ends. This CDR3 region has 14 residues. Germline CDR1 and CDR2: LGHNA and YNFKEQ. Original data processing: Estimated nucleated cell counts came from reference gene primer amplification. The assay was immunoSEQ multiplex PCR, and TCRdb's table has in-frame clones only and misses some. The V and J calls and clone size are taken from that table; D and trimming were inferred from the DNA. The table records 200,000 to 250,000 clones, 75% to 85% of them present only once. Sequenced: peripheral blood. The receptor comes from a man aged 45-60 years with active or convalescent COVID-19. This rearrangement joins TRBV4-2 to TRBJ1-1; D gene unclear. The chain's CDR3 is CASSRRDLNTEAFF. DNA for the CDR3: TGTGCCAGCAGCCGAAGAGATTTGAACACTGAAGCTTTCTTT.